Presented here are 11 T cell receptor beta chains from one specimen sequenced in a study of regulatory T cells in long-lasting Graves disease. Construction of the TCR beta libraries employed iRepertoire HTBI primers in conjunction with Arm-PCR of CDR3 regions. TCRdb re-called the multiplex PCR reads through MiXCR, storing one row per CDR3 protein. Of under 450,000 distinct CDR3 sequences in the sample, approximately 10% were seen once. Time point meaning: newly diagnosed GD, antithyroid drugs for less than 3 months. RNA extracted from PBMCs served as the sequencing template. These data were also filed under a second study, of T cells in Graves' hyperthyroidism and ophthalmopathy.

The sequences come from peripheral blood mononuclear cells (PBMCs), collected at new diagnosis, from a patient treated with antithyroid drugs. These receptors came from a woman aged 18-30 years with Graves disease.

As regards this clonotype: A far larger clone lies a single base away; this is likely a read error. In nucleotides, the CDR3 is TGTGCCAGCAGTTACTGCGCAACTAGCACAGATACGCAGTATTTT. It encodes CASSYCATSTDTQYF. The gene calls are TRBV6-2 or TRBV6-3 and TRBJ2-3; D not certain. V lost 1 base, J lost 0 bases, and 8 bases lay in between. Germline assignment: CDR1 MNHEY and CDR2 SVGEGT. This CDR3 contains 15 residues.

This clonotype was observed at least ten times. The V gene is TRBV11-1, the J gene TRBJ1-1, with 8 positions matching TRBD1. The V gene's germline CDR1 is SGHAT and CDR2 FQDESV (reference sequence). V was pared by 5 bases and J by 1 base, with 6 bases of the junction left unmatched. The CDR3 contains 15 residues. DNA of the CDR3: TGTGCCAGCAGCATACAGGGGGAGAGGAACACTGAAGCTTTCTTT. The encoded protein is CASSIQGERNTEAFF.

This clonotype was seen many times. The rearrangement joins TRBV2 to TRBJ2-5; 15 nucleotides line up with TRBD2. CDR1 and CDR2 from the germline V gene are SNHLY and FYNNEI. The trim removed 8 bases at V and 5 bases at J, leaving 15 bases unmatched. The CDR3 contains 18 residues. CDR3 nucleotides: TGTGCCAGCCGGTCATCCGGACTAGCGGGGGGGAAGACGGAGACCCAGTACTTC. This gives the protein CASRSSGLAGGKTETQYF.

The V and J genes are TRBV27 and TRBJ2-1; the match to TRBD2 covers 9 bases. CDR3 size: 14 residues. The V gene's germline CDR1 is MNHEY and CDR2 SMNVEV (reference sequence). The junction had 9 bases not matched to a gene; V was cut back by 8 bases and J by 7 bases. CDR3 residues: CASRRGLAENEQFF. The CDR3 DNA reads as TGTGCCAGCCGCCGGGGACTAGCAGAGAATGAGCAGTTCTTC.

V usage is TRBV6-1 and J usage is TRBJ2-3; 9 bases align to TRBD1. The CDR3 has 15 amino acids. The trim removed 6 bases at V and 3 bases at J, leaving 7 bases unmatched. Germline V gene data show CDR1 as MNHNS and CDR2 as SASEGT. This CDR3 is CASSLGQGRTDTQYF. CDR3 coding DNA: TGTGCCAGCAGCCTAGGACAGGGGCGTACAGATACGCAGTATTTT.

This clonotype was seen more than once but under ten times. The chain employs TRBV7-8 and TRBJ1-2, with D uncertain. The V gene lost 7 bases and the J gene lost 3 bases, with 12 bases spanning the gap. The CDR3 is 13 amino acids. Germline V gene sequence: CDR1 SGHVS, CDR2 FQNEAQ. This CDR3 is CASKAVWDYGYTF. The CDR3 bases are TGTGCCAGCAAGGCAGTTTGGGACTATGGCTACACCTTC.

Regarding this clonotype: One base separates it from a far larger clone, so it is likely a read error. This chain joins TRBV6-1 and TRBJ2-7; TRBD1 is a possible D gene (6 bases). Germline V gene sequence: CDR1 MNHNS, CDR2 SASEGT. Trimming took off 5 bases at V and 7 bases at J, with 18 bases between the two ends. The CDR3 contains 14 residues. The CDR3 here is CASSTLGQNNEQYF. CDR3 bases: TGTGCCAGCAGTACACTTGGACAGAACAATGAGCAGTACTTC.

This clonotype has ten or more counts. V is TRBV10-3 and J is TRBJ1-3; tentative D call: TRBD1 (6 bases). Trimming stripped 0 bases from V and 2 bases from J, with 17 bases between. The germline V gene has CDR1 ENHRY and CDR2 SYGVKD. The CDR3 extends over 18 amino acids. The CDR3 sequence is CAISESRGAVMAGNTIYF. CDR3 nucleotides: TGTGCCATCAGTGAGTCAAGGGGGGCGGTGATGGCTGGAAACACCATATATTTT.

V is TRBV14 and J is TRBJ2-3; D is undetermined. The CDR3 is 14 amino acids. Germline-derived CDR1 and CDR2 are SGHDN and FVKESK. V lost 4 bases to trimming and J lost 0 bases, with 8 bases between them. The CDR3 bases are TGTGCCAGCAGCCCATTGGACAGCACAGATACGCAGTATTTT. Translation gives CASSPLDSTDTQYF.

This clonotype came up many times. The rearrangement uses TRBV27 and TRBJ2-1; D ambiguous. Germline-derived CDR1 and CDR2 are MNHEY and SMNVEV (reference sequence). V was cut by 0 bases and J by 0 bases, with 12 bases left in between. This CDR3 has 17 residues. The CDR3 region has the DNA TGTGCCAGCAGTTTATCCCCGACTGGACGCTCCTACAATGAGCAGTTCTTC. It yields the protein CASSLSPTGRSYNEQFF.

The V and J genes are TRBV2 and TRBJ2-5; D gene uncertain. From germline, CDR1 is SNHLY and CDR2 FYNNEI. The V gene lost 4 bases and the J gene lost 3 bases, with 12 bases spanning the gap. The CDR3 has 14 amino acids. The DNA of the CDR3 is TGTGCCAGCAGTGTAGTGGGCTACGAAGAGACCCAGTACTTC. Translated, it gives CASSVVGYEETQYF. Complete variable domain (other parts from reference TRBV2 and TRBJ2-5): EPEVTQTPSHQVTQMGQEVILRCVPISNHLYFYWYRQILGQKVEFLVSFYNNEISEKSEIFDDQFSVERPDGSNFTLKIRSTKLEDSAMYFCASSVVGYEETQYFGPGTRLLVL.